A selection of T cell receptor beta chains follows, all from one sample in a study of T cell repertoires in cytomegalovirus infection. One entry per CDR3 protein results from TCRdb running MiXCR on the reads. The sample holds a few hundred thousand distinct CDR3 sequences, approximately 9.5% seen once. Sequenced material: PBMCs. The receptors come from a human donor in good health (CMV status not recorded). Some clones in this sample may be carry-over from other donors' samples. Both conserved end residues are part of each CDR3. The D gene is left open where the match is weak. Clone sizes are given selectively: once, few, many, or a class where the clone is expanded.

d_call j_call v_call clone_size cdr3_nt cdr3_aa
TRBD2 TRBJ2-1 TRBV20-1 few TGCAGTGCTAGAGATCTAACTAGCGGACCCTACAATGAGCAGTTCTTC CSARDLTSGPYNEQFF
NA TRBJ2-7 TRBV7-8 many TGTGCCAGCAGCCCCTTAGGAATAAGAAGGACCGGGCAGTCCTACGAGCAGTACTTC CASSPLGIRRTGQSYEQYF
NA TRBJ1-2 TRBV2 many TGTGCCAGCAGTGAGTGGAGGTCTACTGGCGGCTATGGCTACACCTTC CASSEWRSTGGYGYTF
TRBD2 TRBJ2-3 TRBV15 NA TGTGCCACCAGCAGAGATAGCGGGACAAACACAGATACGCAGTATTTT CATSRDSGTNTDTQYF
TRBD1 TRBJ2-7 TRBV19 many TGTGCCAGTAGCTACGGGACAGGGGGCGCGGAGCAGTACTTC CASSYGTGGAEQYF
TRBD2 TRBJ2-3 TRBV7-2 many TGTGCCAGCAGCCCCTTTTTCGCGGGAGGGCCCACAGATACGCAGTATTTT CASSPFFAGGPTDTQYF
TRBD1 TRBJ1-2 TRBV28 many TGTGCCAGCAGTTCCTCCACCGGGACAGAGACTCGCTATGGCTACACCTTC CASSSSTGTETRYGYTF
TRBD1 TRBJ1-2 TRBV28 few TGTGCCAGCGCGACAGGGGGCCAAGCTAACTATGGCTACACCTTC CASATGGQANYGYTF
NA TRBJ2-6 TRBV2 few TGTGCCAGTGCTCAGGTTTATGGGGCCAACGTCCTGACTTTC CASAQVYGANVLTF
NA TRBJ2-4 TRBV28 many TGTGCCAGCAGTCATCTTCCCCCGGACAGTTCCACTGCCAAAAACATTCAGTACTTC CASSHLPPDSSTAKNIQYF
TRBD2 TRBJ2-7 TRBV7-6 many TGTGCCAGCAGCTTTGGGAGGGCTGGAGCCTACGAGCAGTACTTC CASSFGRAGAYEQYF
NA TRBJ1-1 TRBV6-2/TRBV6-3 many TGTGCCAGCAGTTCCATCACAGCCCCTGAAGCTTTCTTT CASSSITAPEAFF
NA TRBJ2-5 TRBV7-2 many TGTGCCAGCAGCTTAGGCTGGGTTGCCCAACCGCTGAGAGAGGCCCAGTACTTC CASSLGWVAQPLREAQYF
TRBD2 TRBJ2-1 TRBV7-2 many TGTGCCAGCAGCGCACGACTAGCGGGGCAATACAATGAGCAGTTCTTC CASSARLAGQYNEQFF
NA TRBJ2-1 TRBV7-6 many TGTGCCAGCAGCTTAGCCCCTAGCTACAATGAGCAGTTCTTC CASSLAPSYNEQFF
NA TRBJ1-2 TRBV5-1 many TGCGCCAGCAGCTTGAACAGGGAGGGGAATGGCTACACCTTC CASSLNREGNGYTF
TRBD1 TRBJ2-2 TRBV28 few TGTGCCAGCAGTTTGCTGACAGGGTTGCACACCGGGGAGCTGTTTTTT CASSLLTGLHTGELFF
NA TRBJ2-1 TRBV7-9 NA TGTGCCAGCAGCCCCTCAAGACAGAACTACAATGAGCAGTTCTTC CASSPSRQNYNEQFF
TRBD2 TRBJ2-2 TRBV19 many TGTGCCAGTAGGGTGCGGGGGGGCGTCACCGGGGAGCTGTTTTTT CASRVRGGVTGELFF
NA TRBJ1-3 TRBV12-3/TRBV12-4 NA TGTGCCAGCACACCCTCCGGCAACCCTGGAAACACCATATATTTT CASTPSGNPGNTIYF
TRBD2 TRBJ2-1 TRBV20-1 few TGCAGTGCTAGGGTAGCGGGAGGGTTCCCCTACAATGAGCAGTTCTTC CSARVAGGFPYNEQFF
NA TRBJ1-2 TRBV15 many TGTGCCACCAGCAGTATGGACAGTAGCGCTAACTATGGCTACACCTTC CATSSMDSSANYGYTF
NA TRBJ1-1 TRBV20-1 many TGCAGTGCTTTGAACAACAGGGCCCGGGGCACTGAAGCTTTCTTT CSALNNRARGTEAFF
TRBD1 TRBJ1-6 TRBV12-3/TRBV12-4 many TGTGCCAGCAAAACCCTGGGACAGGGAAGTTCACCCCTCCACTTT CASKTLGQGSSPLHF
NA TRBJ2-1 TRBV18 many TGTGCCAGCTCAGCCATGGGGGACTACAATGAGCAGTTCTTC CASSAMGDYNEQFF
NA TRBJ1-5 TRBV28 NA TGTGCCAGCGGCCTCCTAAGGGGCAATCAGCCCCAGCATTTT CASGLLRGNQPQHF
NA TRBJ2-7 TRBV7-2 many TGTGCCAGCAGCTTAGGGGCCGAAGGAGGCTACGAGCAGTACTTC CASSLGAEGGYEQYF
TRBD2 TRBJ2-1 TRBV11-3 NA TGTGCCAGCAGCTTAGAACGGATGGGACTAGCGGGGTACAATGAGCAGTTCTTC CASSLERMGLAGYNEQFF
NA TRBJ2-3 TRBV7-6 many TGTGCCAGCAGCTCGCTAGTCCCAGATACGCAGTATTTT CASSSLVPDTQYF